Described below is a single T cell receptor (beta chain) sequence and its context. The authors extracted RNA and reverse transcribed it into cDNA as the sequencing template. Sequencing was performed with immunoSEQ multiplex PCR; in TCRdb, only in-frame clones are kept and a portion is missing. The profile shows some 110,000 clones, approximately 52% of them singletons. The sample is drawn from a study of CD8+ T cells in alopecia areata. Trimming pared 3 bases from V and 0 bases from J, leaving 9 bases between. The germline CDR1 and CDR2 sequences are GTSNPN and SVGIG (reference sequence). This CDR3 is built from 13 residues. Treatment defined: oral pan-JAK inhibitor, 5-10 mg twice daily. Sampling of alopecia areata patients yielded lesional scalp punch biopsies as well as peripheral blood. From PBMCs, CD4+ and CD8+ T cells were sorted.

The receptor was derived from a human donor with alopecia areata. The chain uses TRBV30 and TRBJ2-7, with D possibly called TRBD1 or TRBD2 (5 bases each). The input for sequencing was CD8+ T cells sorted from blood, taken at week 4, from a patient treated with tofacitinib. This chain's CDR3 is CAWSEGPSYEQYF. The CDR3 bases are TGTGCCTGGAGCGAGGGGCCCTCCTACGAGCAGTACTTC.